This T cell receptor beta chain was captured in a study of blood T cell repertoires in COVID-19 (dated by TCRdb to about 2020). Broadly, across the study: The collaborator samples originated in the United States, Italy and Spain and spanned the acute and convalescent phases of COVID-19. The material from the prospective study consisted of cDNA or gDNA derived from T cells, B-cell-depleted T cells, or PBMCs. The dataset comprised deeply sampled blood TCRbeta repertoires from subjects exposed to, actively infected with, or recovered from COVID-19. The repertoires were released in a freely available public database meant as a resource for research on the immune response to SARS-CoV-2. Samples came from the ongoing ImmuneRACE study (first 160 participants) plus 1,254 subjects from 6 global collaborators. A de-identified subject ID, COVID-19 status, age in years and sex were almost always included in the sample metadata. Where HLA class I and class II types were available, the types were taken from metadata supplied by the sample provider, not from assay-based typing. Beyond this particular receptor, the publication reports: Clinical and demographic metadata were provided uncurated, with the amount varying by source and participant.

V gives up 0 bases and J gives up 5 bases, and the segment between their germline ends measures 13 bases. In the germline V gene, CDR1 corresponds to MNHEY and CDR2 to SVGAGI. Taken from cysteine to phenylalanine, the CDR3 has 15 residues. Only the CDR3 portion is preserved as DNA: 45 bases, with reading frame beginning at the first base. Enrolling through a virtual design, the prospective study's participants ranged in age from about 18 to 89 years and lived across 24 United States geographic areas. Cohort assignment in the prospective study relied on participant-reported clinical history from a screening survey and a study questionnaire. Recovered participants in ImmuneRACE Cohort 3 were defined by two consecutive negative NP/OP PCR tests, clearance by a healthcare professional, or resolution of symptoms. Each participant in the prospective study had whole blood, serum and a nasopharyngeal or oropharyngeal swab collected by mobile phlebotomists. Over a roughly 2-month period, participants in the prospective study had the option of providing additional blood draws and questionnaires. Prospective study blood samples were shipped either frozen or at room temperature before DNA extraction.

Comment on this clone: Its binding antigen is unknown. There are no base qualities to consult, and no much larger clone falls within one base.

The immunoSEQ Assay, a bias-controlled multiplex PCR, was used to amplify TCRbeta CDR3 regions from genomic DNA. The original pipeline was this. The number of nucleated cells in each sample was estimated from the amplification of reference gene primers within the assay. Sequence reads were collapsed and filtered to measure the absolute abundance of every unique TCRbeta CDR3 rearrangement. Productive Simpson clonality was computed per sample as the square root of Simpson's diversity index over productive rearrangements. Entries here come from immuneACCESS through TCRdb and include only in-frame sequences with V and J called. Some clones fail to appear in such tables; in the studies checked, an unresolved V gene covers under half of the shortfall, and the cause of the remainder is unknown. Clone size and the V and J calls come from that table; the DNA yielded D and trimming. Recorded for this sample are about 390,000 clones; more than 75% of them occurred a single time. In total, the top ten clones hold about 10% of the sample.

The receptor chain draws on TRBV6-5 and TRBJ1-1, and perhaps TRBD1 as D gene, on 5 matching bases. The source material was PBMCs or T cells enriched from blood (not recorded which). The receptor's source is a woman aged 45-65 years who had recovered from COVID-19. The CDR3 corresponds to CASSYSMGLWTEAFF. DNA sequence: TGTGCCAGCAGTTACTCGATGGGGCTGTGGACTGAAGCTTTCTTT.